Below, one TCR beta chain is given with its context. Method: immunoSEQ multiplex PCR; TCRdb's copy keeps in-frame clones and lacks some. Of some 220,000 clones detected, roughly 80% appear once; the ten largest clones hold approximately 5.2%. The length of the CDR3 is 15 residues. Trimming pared 5 bases from V and 2 bases from J, leaving 15 bases between. Germline V CDR1 and CDR2: MDHEN, SYDVKM. These data belong to a study of blood T cell repertoires in COVID-19. Turning to the study itself: Collection of acute and convalescent COVID-19 samples took place in the United States, Italy and Spain.

This chain connects TRBV28 to TRBJ1-1; D is ambiguous. This TCR came from a woman in her 70s with COVID-19, enrolled during active disease. The sequenced sample consisted of peripheral blood. The CDR3 DNA reads TGTGCCAGCAGTCCCCCGACACCTGAAAACACTGAAGCTTTCTTT. Amino acid sequence: CASSPPTPENTEAFF.